This entry lists 21 T cell receptor beta chains sequenced from one sample in a study of T-cell memory formation after mild COVID-19. A single record per CDR3 protein comes from TCRdb applying MiXCR to the 5' RACE reads. The data hold about 290,000 distinct CDR3 sequences, with less than 20% observed a single time. The source material was PBMCs or a T cell subset sorted from them (not recorded which). Every receptor here comes from a man aged 18 to 29 who had mild COVID-19 (a few samples of this study predate the infection). Cell type and time point are not known.

This clonotype was counted many times. The V gene is TRBV5-1, the J gene TRBJ2-7, with D hard to call. This CDR3 has 15 residues. Germline assignment: CDR1 SGHRS and CDR2 YFSETQ. The V end was cut by 2 bases, the J end by 0 bases, with 12 bases between. The chain's CDR3 is CASSFVVVGSYEQYF. CDR3 sequence (DNA): TGCGCCAGCAGCTTTGTAGTTGTTGGCTCCTACGAGCAGTACTTC.

This clonotype has more than one count but fewer than ten. The rearrangement links TRBV5-1 to TRBJ2-3, with TRBD2 identical over 11 bases. The CDR3 is 16 residues long. Losses at the gene ends were 2 bases for V and 1 base for J; bases not matched to a gene: 3. Looked up from germline, CDR1 is SGHRS and CDR2 is YFSETQ. CDR3: CASSFILAGGTDTQYF. In DNA form, the CDR3 reads TGCGCCAGCAGCTTTATACTAGCGGGGGGCACAGATACGCAGTATTTT.

There are a few counts of this clonotype. The V call is TRBV12-3 or TRBV12-4, the J call TRBJ1-2; 9 nucleotides line up with TRBD1. Trimming removed 5 bases from V and 7 bases from J; junction bases left unmatched: 5. The CDR3 covers 13 residues. DNA of the CDR3: TGTGCCAGCAGTGAAGGACAGGGGCTTGGCTACACCTTC. Translation gives CASSEGQGLGYTF.

Written as DNA, the CDR3 is TGTGCCAGCAGCTTGGAACGTCTTCGCTCCTACGAGCAGTACGTC. Translation: CASSLERLRSYEQYV. The rearrangement links TRBV11-2 to TRBJ2-7; D not certain. The ends were cut back, 3 bases at V and 0 bases at J, with 12 bases in the middle. The V gene's germline CDR1 is SGHAT and CDR2 FQNNGV. This CDR3 spans 15 amino acids.

This clonotype was picked up a small number of times. CDR3 in amino acids: CASSLGTGSANYGYTF. DNA for the CDR3: TGTGCCAGCAGCCTAGGGACAGGCTCAGCTAACTATGGCTACACCTTC. V gene TRBV5-5 combines with J gene TRBJ1-2, with 8 bases aligning to TRBD1. CDR1 is SGHKS and CDR2 is YYEKEE in the germline V gene (reference sequence). J gave up 0 bases and V 4 bases, and 8 bases lay outside the gene matches. CDR3 length: 16 residues.

This chain uses TRBV5-1 with TRBJ2-1, with TRBD2 identical over 13 bases. This CDR3 has 15 residues. CDR1 is SGHRS, CDR2 YFSETQ, per germline. V dropped 2 bases and J dropped 5; count of bases not matched to a gene: 1. The CDR3 region is CASSLLAGGDNEQFF. The CDR3 region has the DNA TGCGCCAGCAGCTTACTAGCGGGGGGGGACAATGAGCAGTTCTTC.

This clonotype was detected a few times. The chain employs TRBV4-2 and TRBJ1-1, with 10 nucleotides matching TRBD1. There are 15 residues in the CDR3. Per germline, CDR1 LGHNA and CDR2 YNFKEQ. V shed 2 bases, J shed 7 bases, and the junction held 7 bases outside the gene matches. DNA of the CDR3: TGTGCCAGCAGCCAACCCGACAGGGGGCATGATGAAGCTTTCTTT. It translates to CASSQPDRGHDEAFF.

The CDR3 region is CASSLSGPGGNQPQHF. The CDR3 coding sequence is TGCGCCAGCAGCCTGTCTGGCCCTGGGGGCAATCAGCCCCAGCATTTT. V and J are TRBV5-1 and TRBJ1-5; no firm D call. V lost 4 bases and J 2 bases, leaving 16 bases between the germline ends. From germline, CDR1 is SGHRS and CDR2 YFSETQ. CDR3 length equals 16 residues.

There are a few counts of this clonotype. The gene calls are TRBV11-2 and TRBJ1-1; D is undetermined. The CDR3 has 14 amino acids. In germline, CDR1 is SGHAT, CDR2 FQNNGV. The ends were cut back, 5 bases at V and 5 bases at J, with 15 bases in the middle. CDR3 nucleotide sequence: TGTGCCAGCAGCCCTTACTTCCCACAGACTGAAGCTTTCTTT. This sequence encodes CASSPYFPQTEAFF.

This clonotype was picked up many times. The genes are TRBV7-9 and TRBJ1-1; D is ambiguous. Looked up from germline, CDR1 is SEHNR and CDR2 is FQNEAQ (reference sequence). This CDR3 has 13 amino acids. The germline V and J ends were trimmed by 3 bases and 1 base, with 6 bases remaining between them. The CDR3 DNA follows: TGTGCCAGCAGCTTTAGAGGGAACACTGAAGCTTTCTTT. This translates into CASSFRGNTEAFF.

There are a few counts of this clonotype. The chain recombines TRBV21-1 with TRBJ1-1. TRBV21-1 is termed a pseudogene. This CDR3 is 16 amino acids long. The CDR3 coding sequence is TGTGCCAGCAGCACAACTTCCGGACGGATGAACACTGAAGCTTTCTTT. It codes for CASSTTSGRMNTEAFF.

The chain couples TRBV12-3 or TRBV12-4 to TRBJ2-1, with a tentative D call TRBD2 (7 bases). The CDR3 is 14 residues long. V gave up 2 bases and J gave up 8 bases, with 13 bases separating them. The CDR3 loop is CASSLRGAYDEQFF. The CDR3 region has the DNA TGTGCCAGCAGTTTACGGGGGGCGTACGATGAGCAGTTCTTC.

The CDR3 nucleotides read TGTGCCAGTAGTATTGTGAGGGGGCATGAGCAGTTCTTC. Its protein is CASSIVRGHEQFF. This chain connects TRBV19 to TRBJ2-1; 7 nucleotides agree with TRBD1. Germline CDR1 LNHDA, CDR2 SQIVND (reference sequence). The V and J ends lost 3 bases and 8 bases, in that order; junction bases with no gene match: 4. The CDR3 consists of 13 residues.

This clonotype was recorded a few times. The chain links TRBV6-2 or TRBV6-3 to TRBJ1-5, with D unclear. Trimming removed 4 bases at V and 4 bases at J, with 8 bases between. This CDR3 is built from 13 residues. CDR1 and CDR2 (germline): MNHEY, SVGEGT. CDR3 sequence: CASSSTTNQPQHF. DNA for the CDR3: TGTGCCAGCAGTTCCACTACGAATCAGCCCCAGCATTTT.

The genes are TRBV24-1 and TRBJ2-3, with D possibly being TRBD2 (6 bases). The V gene's germline CDR1 is KGHDR and CDR2 SFDVKD. Trimming took 4 bases from V and 2 from J, leaving 12 bases between them. The CDR3 consists of 15 residues. CDR3 DNA: TGTGCCACCAGTGACCGGGACTTCTACACAGATACGCAGTATTTT. Protein product: CATSDRDFYTDTQYF.

At least ten counts were recorded for this clonotype. The chain couples TRBV7-6 to TRBJ2-3, with 8 nucleotides matching TRBD2. V lost 2 bases, J lost 1 base, and 5 bases stayed unmatched. The CDR3 has 16 residues. Germline V gene data show CDR1 as SGHVS and CDR2 as FNYEAQ. Written as DNA, the CDR3 is TGTGCCAGCAGCTTAAATAGCGGGGTCCGCACAGATACGCAGTATTTT. Protein sequence: CASSLNSGVRTDTQYF.

The chain combines TRBV7-2 with TRBJ2-3; a possible D gene is TRBD1 (8 bases). The CDR3 consists of 15 residues. The V gene lost 1 base and the J gene lost 5 bases, with 13 bases spanning the gap. Germline lookup yields CDR1 SGHTA and CDR2 FQGNSA. The CDR3 here is CASSLVTGEGDTQYF. DNA of the CDR3: TGTGCCAGCAGCTTAGTGACAGGGGAGGGAGATACGCAGTATTTT.

The rearrangement uses TRBV7-2 and TRBJ1-6; D may be TRBD1 (6 bases). The CDR3 is 15 residues long. Germline CDR1 reads SGHTA; CDR2 reads FQGNSA. V was clipped by 5 bases and J by 7 bases, with 15 bases between them. The CDR3 coding sequence is TGTGCCAGCAGCACAAACAGGGTCCTAAATTCACCCCTCCACTTT. This gives the protein CASSTNRVLNSPLHF. The full variable domain, rest sourced from reference TRBV7-2 and TRBJ1-6, is GAGVSQSPSNKVTEKGKDVELRCDPISGHTALYWYRQSLGQGLEFLIYFQGNSAPDKSGLPSDRFSAERTGGSVSTLTIQRTQQEDSAVYLCASSTNRVLNSPLHFGNGTRLTVT.

This clonotype was seen only a few times. The chain combines TRBV30 with TRBJ1-5; 11 positions agree with TRBD1. V shed 1 base and J 7 bases; nucleotides not matched to a gene: 6. Looked up from germline, CDR1 is GTSNPN and CDR2 is SVGIG (reference sequence). CDR3 length: 15 amino acids. Written as DNA, the CDR3 is TGTGCCTGGAGTGATGGGACAGGGGGTGAGCAGCCCCAGCATTTT. It codes for CAWSDGTGGEQPQHF. Looking up the rest from reference TRBV30 and TRBJ1-5 gives the full variable domain: SQTIHQWPATLVQPVGSPLSLECTVEGTSNPNLYWYRQAAGRGLQLLFYSVGIGQISSEVPQNLSASRPQDRQFILSSKKLLLSDSGFYLCAWSDGTGGEQPQHFGDGTRLSIL.

This clonotype was found a few times. The chain combines TRBV9 with TRBJ1-1; a possible D gene is TRBD1 (6 bases). This CDR3 has 15 residues. The V end lost 0 bases, the J end lost 3 bases, and 12 bases lay between the germline ends. Germline V gene data show CDR1 as SGDLS and CDR2 as YYNGEE. CDR3 amino acids: CASSVAHRVDTEAFF. CDR3 DNA sequence: TGTGCCAGCAGCGTAGCCCACAGGGTGGACACTGAAGCTTTCTTT. Based on the CDR3 plus reference TRBV9 and TRBJ1-1, the full variable domain is DSGVTQTPKHLITATGQRVTLRCSPRSGDLSVYWYQQSLDQGLQFLIQYYNGEERAKGNILERFSAQQFPDLHSELNLSSLELGDSALYFCASSVAHRVDTEAFFGQGTRLTVV.

V is TRBV10-3 and J is TRBJ2-7; 8 bases align to TRBD1. Germline V lookup: CDR1 ENHRY, CDR2 SYGVKD. The CDR3 is 15 amino acids. V was clipped by 1 base and J by 3 bases; unmatched bases: 5. The chain's CDR3 is CAISEYGQGGYEQYF. The CDR3 DNA is TGTGCCATCAGTGAGTATGGACAGGGAGGCTACGAGCAGTACTTC.